Presented here are 22 T cell receptor beta chains from one specimen sequenced in a study of T cells after posttransplantation cyclophosphamide. TCRdb's table, derived via immunoSEQ multiplex PCR, lists solely in-frame clones and lacks some. This sample has 30,000 to 40,000 clones, with approximately 90% found just once. Sequencing input: PBMCs. These receptors all come from a middle-aged woman with a blood cancer, CMV-positive, and with a related stem cell donor.

V gene TRBV19 combines with J gene TRBJ1-1; D unclear. The ends were cut back, 10 bases at V and 7 bases at J, with 16 bases in the middle. Germline CDR1 reads LNHDA; CDR2 reads SQIVND (reference sequence). The CDR3 runs to 12 residues. The CDR3: CATRTWGNEAFF. The DNA of the CDR3 is TGTGCCACTCGGACTTGGGGTAATGAAGCTTTCTTT.

Concerning this clone itself: The sample carries other DNA sequences with the same CDR3. The chain is built from TRBV18 and TRBJ1-1; D gene ambiguous. The CDR3 length is 13 residues. Germline CDR1 reads KGHSH; CDR2 reads LQKENI. V was cut by 2 bases and J by 1 base, with 5 bases left in between. In DNA form, the CDR3 reads TGTGCCAGCTCACCAACGGGGAACACTGAAGCTTTCTTT. This sequence encodes CASSPTGNTEAFF. Drawing the rest from reference TRBV18 and TRBJ1-1, the complete variable domain is NAGVMQNPRHLVRRRGQEARLRCSPMKGHSHVYWYRQLPEEGLKFMVYLQKENIIDESGMPKERFSAEFPKEGPSILRIQQVVRGDSAAYFCASSPTGNTEAFFGQGTRLTVV.

The rearrangement joins TRBV4-1 to TRBJ1-2; 7 nucleotides match TRBD1. The junction had 10 bases not matched to a gene; V was cut back by 3 bases and J by 9 bases. The CDR3 is 14 amino acids. The germline CDR1 and CDR2 sequences are MGHRA and YSYEKL. The CDR3 region has the DNA TGCGCCAGCAGCCATGAGGGACAGATCGACAGCTACACCTTC. Residues: CASSHEGQIDSYTF.

V gene TRBV9 combines with J gene TRBJ2-5; tentatively, D is TRBD2 (6 bases). Trimming stripped 3 bases from V and 7 bases from J, with 13 bases between. The CDR3 has 13 amino acids. The V gene's germline CDR1 is SGDLS and CDR2 YYNGEE. CDR3 amino acids: CASSAYGGGTQYF. In DNA form, the CDR3 reads TGTGCCAGCAGCGCCTATGGGGGAGGGACCCAGTACTTC.

This clone appeared once. This sequence joins TRBV28 and TRBJ2-2, with 7 bases identical to TRBD2. Germline assignment: CDR1 MDHEN and CDR2 SYDVKM. Trimming removed 4 bases from V and 1 base from J; junction bases left unmatched: 9. The CDR3 spans 17 residues. CDR3 region: CASSWGGFTRNTGELFF. CDR3 coding DNA: TGTGCCAGCAGTTGGGGGGGATTCACCAGGAACACCGGGGAGCTGTTTTTT.

J is TRBJ1-1 and V is TRBV5-6, with D possibly TRBD1 on 5 matching bases. Germline V gene data show CDR1 as SGHDT and CDR2 as YYEEEE. Trimming pared 7 bases from V and 1 base from J, leaving 8 bases between. The CDR3 spans 12 residues. The CDR3 sequence is CASGGRNTEAFF. The CDR3 nucleotides read TGTGCCAGCGGGGGGAGGAACACTGAAGCTTTCTTT.

This clone was counted only a few times. The CDR3 coding sequence is TGTGCCAGTAGTATCGGACACTCCTATAATTCACCCCTCCACTTT. The encoded protein is CASSIGHSYNSPLHF. The rearrangement joins TRBV19 to TRBJ1-6; a possible D gene is TRBD1 (5 bases). The CDR3 runs 15 residues. V lost 3 bases, J lost 0 bases, and 6 bases lay in between. CDR1 LNHDA and CDR2 SQIVND come from the germline V gene (reference sequence). Variable domain in full (rest from reference TRBV19 and TRBJ1-6): DGGITQSPKYLFRKEGQNVTLSCEQNLNHDAMYWYRQDPGQGLRLIYYSQIVNDFQKGDIAEGYSVSREKKESFPLTVTSAQKNPTAFYLCASSIGHSYNSPLHFGNGTRLTVT.

The rearrangement links TRBV7-8 to TRBJ2-7; TRBD1 matches at 9 bases. The CDR3 covers 15 residues. Germline CDR1 reads SGHVS; CDR2 reads FQNEAQ. The junction had 10 bases not matched to a gene; V was cut back by 5 bases and J by 5 bases. CDR3 amino acids: CASSPQGTGMHEQYF. The CDR3 bases are TGTGCCAGCAGCCCCCAGGGGACAGGGATGCACGAGCAGTACTTC.

The genes are TRBV28 and TRBJ1-3; TRBD1 might be the D (5 bases). The V and J ends lost 6 bases and 7 bases respectively, with 7 bases between them. CDR1 and CDR2 (germline): MDHEN, SYDVKM. The CDR3 totals 11 residues. The CDR3 DNA is TGTGCCAGCAGCTCAGGGAACACCATATATTTT. Translation gives CASSSGNTIYF.

This clone occurred once. This chain connects TRBV19 to TRBJ2-7, with 7 bases identical to TRBD1. Germline CDR1 and CDR2: LNHDA and SQIVND (reference sequence). This CDR3 spans 13 amino acids. Trimming cost V 9 bases and J 4 bases; bases outside gene matches: 9. As DNA, the CDR3 is TGTGCCAGCTCGACAGGGTTGGAGTACGAGCAGTACTTC. Its translation: CASSTGLEYEQYF.

The chain uses TRBV7-2 and TRBJ2-1; 7 nucleotides agree with TRBD2. CDR3 length: 13 residues. CDR1 and CDR2 from the germline V gene are SGHTA and FQGNSA. The V segment lost 1 base and the J segment 7 bases; nucleotides outside the gene matches: 1. CDR3 loop: CASSLVGGNEQFF. The CDR3, as DNA: TGTGCCAGCAGCTTAGTCGGGGGGAATGAGCAGTTCTTC.

The chain combines TRBV9 with TRBJ2-3; D is unresolved. CDR3 length equals 14 residues. Germline CDR1 is SGDLS and CDR2 is YYNGEE. V lost 0 bases, J lost 2 bases, and 7 bases lay in between. The CDR3 loop reads CASSVVGATDTQYF. The CDR3 coding sequence is TGTGCCAGCAGCGTAGTTGGAGCCACAGATACGCAGTATTTT. The complete variable domain, with remaining parts taken from reference TRBV9 and TRBJ2-3, reads DSGVTQTPKHLITATGQRVTLRCSPRSGDLSVYWYQQSLDQGLQFLIQYYNGEERAKGNILERFSAQQFPDLHSELNLSSLELGDSALYFCASSVVGATDTQYFGPGTRLTVL.

The chain uses TRBV5-1 and TRBJ1-5; 8 nucleotides line up with TRBD1. Germline CDR1 and CDR2: SGHRS and YFSETQ. J was trimmed by 2 bases and V by 4 bases; bases with no gene match: 8. The CDR3 runs to 16 residues. CDR3 DNA: TGCGCCAGCAGCCCTGGACAGGGAGACGGCAATCAGCCCCAGCATTTT. Protein sequence: CASSPGQGDGNQPQHF.

This rearrangement joins TRBV5-1 to TRBJ1-5; weak D call: TRBD1 (5 bases). Germline CDR1 is SGHRS and CDR2 is YFSETQ. The CDR3 has 14 amino acids. Between the trimmed V and J ends, which lost 3 bases and 4 bases, there was a span of 11 bases. Here the CDR3 DNA reads TGCGCCAGCAGCTCGGACGGGGGGAATCAGCCCCAGCATTTT. The encoded protein is CASSSDGGNQPQHF.

The chain joins TRBV5-4 to TRBJ2-1; 7 nucleotides line up with TRBD1. The CDR3 extends over 15 amino acids. Germline V CDR1 and CDR2: SGHNT, YYREEE (reference sequence). J was trimmed by 9 bases and V by 4 bases; bases with no gene match: 13. CDR3: CASSLDSGTDPEQFF. The CDR3 DNA reads TGTGCCAGCAGCCTGGATTCCGGGACAGACCCTGAGCAGTTCTTC.

The chain joins TRBV7-8 to TRBJ2-5, with 9 bases identical to TRBD2. The CDR3 length is 14 residues. V lost 5 bases to trimming and J lost 3 bases; unmatched junction nucleotides: 4. CDR1 SGHVS and CDR2 FQNEAQ come from the germline V gene. The DNA of the CDR3 is TGTGCCAGCAGCGGCGGGACTAGCAAAGAGACCCAGTACTTC. Translated, it gives CASSGGTSKETQYF.

The CDR3 spells CASSPGTGGKNAGELFF. CDR3 coding DNA: TGTGCCAGCTCCCCCGGGACAGGGGGCAAAAACGCCGGGGAGCTGTTTTTT. J is TRBJ2-2 and V is TRBV18, with 12 bases fitting TRBD1. Trimming at V came to 6 bases and at J to 6 bases, leaving 11 bases not matched to a gene. There are 17 residues in the CDR3. CDR1 and CDR2 (germline): KGHSH, LQKENI.

This chain joins TRBV29-1 and TRBJ1-1; TRBD1 is a possible D gene (5 bases). Germline V gives CDR1 SQVTM, CDR2 ANQGSEA. The CDR3 length is 13 residues. Trimming shortened V by 5 bases and J by 3 bases, and 13 bases separated the two germline ends. DNA of the CDR3: TGCAGCGTTTATCCCGACAGTCACACTGAAGCTTTCTTT. The encoded protein is CSVYPDSHTEAFF.

The rearrangement uses TRBV2 and TRBJ1-1, with a possible D match to TRBD1 (6 bases). Germline CDR1 SNHLY, CDR2 FYNNEI. Trimming took 6 bases from V and 3 from J, leaving 17 bases between them. The CDR3 extends over 15 amino acids. This CDR3 reads CASRSWDIYDTEAFF. Here the CDR3 DNA reads TGTGCCAGCAGGTCGTGGGACATTTATGACACTGAAGCTTTCTTT.

The chain has TRBV20-1 and TRBJ1-2; D ambiguous. V lost 6 bases and J lost 4, with 6 bases in between. There are 10 residues in the CDR3. Germline V gene data show CDR1 as DFQATT and CDR2 as SNEGSKA (reference sequence). This CDR3 is CSAPSYGYTF. Here the CDR3 DNA reads TGCAGTGCCCCTTCCTATGGCTACACCTTC.

This clone came up a few times. The chain links TRBV11-2 to TRBJ2-7; D possibly corresponds to TRBD1 (5 bases). Germline CDR1 SGHAT, CDR2 FQNNGV. V was shortened by 5 bases and J by 5 bases, with 16 bases between the two germline ends. The CDR3 extends over 14 amino acids. The CDR3 nucleotides are TGTGCCAGCAGCAAACTTCAGGGTTTCAACGAGCAGTACTTC. Translated, it gives CASSKLQGFNEQYF.

This chain uses TRBV19 with TRBJ1-1, with no clear D. The CDR3 totals 14 residues. V was shortened by 3 bases and J by 1 base, with 9 bases between the two germline ends. Germline lookup yields CDR1 LNHDA and CDR2 SQIVND (reference sequence). The CDR3 DNA follows: TGTGCCAGTAGTATTGAGGGCCAGAACACTGAAGCTTTCTTT. This gives the protein CASSIEGQNTEAFF.